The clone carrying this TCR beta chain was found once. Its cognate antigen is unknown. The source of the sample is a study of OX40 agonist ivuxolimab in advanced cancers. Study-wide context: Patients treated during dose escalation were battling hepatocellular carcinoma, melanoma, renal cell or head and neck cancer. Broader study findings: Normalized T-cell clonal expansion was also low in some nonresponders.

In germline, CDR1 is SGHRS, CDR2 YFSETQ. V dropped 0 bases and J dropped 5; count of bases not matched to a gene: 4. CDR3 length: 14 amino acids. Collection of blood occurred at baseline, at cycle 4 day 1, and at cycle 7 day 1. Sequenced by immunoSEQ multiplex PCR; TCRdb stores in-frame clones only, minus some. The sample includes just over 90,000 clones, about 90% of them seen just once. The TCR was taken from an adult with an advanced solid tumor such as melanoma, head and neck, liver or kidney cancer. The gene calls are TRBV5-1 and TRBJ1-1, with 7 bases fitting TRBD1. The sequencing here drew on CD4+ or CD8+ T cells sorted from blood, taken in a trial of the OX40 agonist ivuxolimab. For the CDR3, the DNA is TGCGCCAGCAGCTTGGGACAGGGAGGGACTGAAGCTTTCTTT. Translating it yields CASSLGQGGTEAFF.